This TCR beta chain was recorded in a study of beta chain features in type 1 diabetes. Study results and limitations: All four CD4+ subsets from Type 1 diabetes patients carried moderately but significantly shorter TCRB CDR3s.

Expressed TCRB transcripts were sequenced after all isolated RNA was converted to cDNA. Measured with immunoSEQ multiplex PCR; TCRdb has only the in-frame clones, and not every one. The table shows nearly 350,000 clones, with around 9% occurring only once. This clone was seen only a few times. What it binds is unknown. Germline CDR1 MNHNY, CDR2 SVGAGI (reference sequence). This CDR3 spans 16 amino acids. J lost 2 bases, V lost 5 bases, and 6 bases had no gene match. The sequenced sample consisted of central memory CD4+ T cells from blood. This chain links TRBV6-6 with TRBJ2-3; TRBD2 matches at 11 bases. This TCR derives from a man aged 25-45 years with type 1 diabetes. The CDR3 DNA reads TGTGCCAGCAGTCCGGGGACTAGCGGAACCACAGATACGCAGTATTTT. Protein product: CASSPGTSGTTDTQYF.